The rows below give T cell receptor beta chains drawn from one sample of a study of CD8 T cells in ankylosing spondylitis. TCRdb independently ran MiXCR on the 5' RACE reads; one entry per CDR3 protein. The table has about 31,000 distinct CDR3 sequences, 7.2% seen once; the top ten hold under 12%. Material: blood, either unsorted or a sorted T cell fraction (not recorded which). All receptors come from a male donor with ankylosing spondylitis or in good health (not recorded which). CDR3s include the opening cysteine and the closing phenylalanine or tryptophan. The order of the fields is J gene, V gene, D gene, clone size, CDR3 protein, CDR3 DNA. A D gene is named only where the DNA matches it firmly. Not every row has a clone size; where given, it reads once, few, many or a size class.

>TRBJ2-7|TRBV5-5|NA|many
CASSLLSVPYEQYF
TGTGCCAGCAGCCTCTTGAGCGTCCCCTACGAGCAGTACTTC
>TRBJ2-3|TRBV2|TRBD2|many
CASSRGVLDTQYF
TGTGCCAGCAGTCGGGGGGTCCTCGATACGCAGTATTTT
>TRBJ1-1|TRBV7-8|NA|many
CASSPREGNTEAFF
TGTGCCAGCAGCCCCCGTGAAGGCAACACTGAAGCTTTCTTT
>TRBJ1-5|TRBV28|NA|many
CASSPGQVTQPQHF
TGTGCCAGCAGCCCAGGGCAGGTCACTCAGCCCCAGCATTTT
>TRBJ2-1|TRBV5-1|TRBD2|many
CASSLVSGFVSYNEQFF
TGCGCCAGCAGCTTGGTTAGCGGGTTCGTCTCCTACAATGAGCAGTTCTTC
>TRBJ2-3|TRBV7-9|NA|many
CASSPKLPDTQYF
TGTGCCAGCAGCCCTAAATTACCAGATACGCAGTATTTT
>TRBJ2-1|TRBV29-1|NA|many
CSSTGGRMRNEQFF
TGCAGCTCGACGGGCGGTAGAATGAGGAATGAGCAGTTCTTC
>TRBJ2-7|TRBV5-1|NA|many
CASSFGKYDEQYF
TGCGCCAGCAGCTTTGGAAAGTACGACGAGCAGTACTTC
>TRBJ2-5|TRBV5-4|TRBD2|many
CASSLSGGRWETQYF
TGTGCCAGCAGCTTGAGTGGCGGGAGGTGGGAGACCCAGTACTTC
>TRBJ2-7|TRBV29-1|TRBD1|many
CSVLRTGSYEQYF
TGCAGCGTTCTCCGGACAGGGAGCTACGAGCAGTACTTC
>TRBJ1-2|TRBV9|TRBD1|once
CASSVEGQAGSYTF
TGTGCCAGCAGCGTAGAGGGACAGGCCGGGAGCTACACCTTC
>TRBJ2-1|TRBV7-3|NA|many
CASSPHGQAGNEQFF
TGTGCCAGCAGCCCCCACGGGCAGGCCGGGAATGAGCAGTTCTTC
>TRBJ2-5|TRBV5-1|NA|many
CASSSLGVPETQYF
TGCGCCAGCAGCTCACTGGGAGTCCCAGAGACCCAGTACTTC
>TRBJ2-2|TRBV10-3|NA|medium-sized
CAISDSGSWGTGELFF
TGTGCCATCAGTGATAGCGGATCGTGGGGGACCGGGGAGCTGTTTTTT
>TRBJ2-3|TRBV10-1|TRBD2|NA
CASSTRAGGADTQYF
TGCGCCAGCAGTACCCGGGCCGGGGGGGCAGATACGCAGTATTTT
>TRBJ2-5|TRBV5-1|NA|NA
CASSLGGASQETQYF
TGCGCCAGCAGCCTGGGGGGCGCTTCTCAAGAGACCCAGTACTTC
>TRBJ2-2|TRBV19|TRBD2|many
CASSKGLAGLGELFF
TGTGCCAGTAGTAAGGGACTAGCGGGACTCGGGGAGCTGTTTTTT
>TRBJ2-5|TRBV5-1|NA|many
CASSSVGSETQYF
TGCGCCAGCAGCTCCGTTGGTTCCGAGACCCAGTACTTC
>TRBJ1-1|TRBV5-5|NA|many
CASSREGGTEAFF
TGTGCCAGCAGCCGAGAGGGGGGCACTGAAGCTTTCTTT
>TRBJ2-7|TRBV7-6|TRBD1|many
CASSLGRGQDSYEQYF
TGTGCCAGCAGCTTAGGAAGGGGACAGGACTCCTACGAGCAGTACTTC
>TRBJ2-1|TRBV11-2|TRBD2|many
CASSLVVSGNNEQFF
TGTGCCAGCAGCTTAGTCGTTAGCGGGAACAATGAGCAGTTCTTC
>TRBJ2-2|TRBV18|TRBD1|many
CASSFDRGRGTGELFF
TGTGCCAGCTCGTTCGACAGGGGGCGAGGCACCGGGGAGCTGTTTTTT
>TRBJ2-7|TRBV12-3/TRBV12-4|NA|many
CASSLSGELYEQYF
TGTGCCAGCAGTTTAAGCGGAGAACTCTACGAGCAGTACTTC
>TRBJ2-1|TRBV6-1|TRBD2|many
CASSPPPGAGGENEQFF
TGTGCCAGCAGTCCTCCGCCCGGGGCGGGAGGTGAGAATGAGCAGTTCTTC
>TRBJ2-6|TRBV20-1|NA|many
CSASPISGANVLTF
TGCAGTGCTAGCCCGATCTCTGGGGCCAACGTCCTGACTTTC
>TRBJ2-5|TRBV18|NA|NA
CASSPQETQYF
TGTGCCAGCTCACCCCAAGAGACCCAGTACTTC
>TRBJ2-1|TRBV12-5|TRBD2|NA
CASGSETSYEQFF
TGTGCTAGTGGGTCTGAGACTAGCTATGAGCAGTTCTTC
>TRBJ2-7|TRBV27|NA|many
CASSPTSLGARYEQYF
TGTGCCAGCAGTCCTACTTCGCTAGGGGCCCGCTACGAGCAGTACTTC
>TRBJ2-7|TRBV7-8|NA|many
CASSRDSEEQYF
TGTGCCAGCAGCCGGGATTCAGAAGAGCAGTACTTC